The TCR beta chain under discussion was sequenced for a study of blood T cell repertoires in COVID-19. On the study more broadly: Acute and convalescent COVID-19 samples came from the United States, Italy and Spain. Sources were T cells, B-cell-depleted T cells, or PBMCs; the material itself was cDNA or gDNA.

Each participant's cohort was designated according to participant-reported clinical history. Trimming cost V 1 base and J 6 bases, with 15 bases left between them. The CDR3 has 15 residues. Per the germline V gene, CDR1 is MNHEY and CDR2 is SMNVEV (reference sequence). Original methodology: Reference gene primer amplification yielded estimated nucleated cell counts. Assay used: immunoSEQ multiplex PCR; TCRdb lists only in-frame clones, some missing. V, J and clone size derive from that table, while D and trimming were established from the DNA sequence. The data contain approximately 210,000 clones, more than 80% of them singletons.

This rearrangement joins TRBV27 to TRBJ1-2, with D possibly being TRBD1 (5 bases). The sequencing sample was made of PBMCs or T cells enriched from blood (not recorded which). The clonotype comes from a woman aged 18-29 years who had recovered from COVID-19. The CDR3 DNA follows: TGTGCCAGCAGTTTATTCCAGGGTGGTCGGAATGGCTACACCTTC. It specifies CASSLFQGGRNGYTF.